The 10 T cell receptor beta chains presented below share a single source sample, sequenced in a study of graft-versus-host responses after intestinal transplantation. The data were produced by immunoSEQ multiplex PCR, yet TCRdb's version contains in-frame clones alone and is incomplete. The repertoire holds fewer than 75,000 clones, 85% to 90% seen once, with roughly 1.5% in the top ten. The material was PBMCs, obtained 26 days after transplant. The origin of the receptors is a human patient who received an intestinal transplant, so some T cells may come from the graft donor.

The sample holds one count of this clone. The V call is TRBV9, the J call TRBJ1-5; 7 positions agree with TRBD1. Per the germline V gene, CDR1 is SGDLS and CDR2 is YYNGEE. The V segment lost 2 bases and the J segment 4 bases; nucleotides outside the gene matches: 12. The CDR3 covers 17 residues. The CDR3 sequence: CASSVHFPDRYNQPQHF. The CDR3 DNA is TGTGCCAGCAGCGTCCACTTCCCGGACAGGTATAATCAGCCCCAGCATTTT.

The V call is TRBV27, the J call TRBJ1-2; D ambiguous. The CDR3 covers 15 residues. Germline V gene lookup returns CDR1 MNHEY and CDR2 SMNVEV (reference sequence). Trimming removed 4 bases from V and 0 bases from J, with 12 bases in between. The CDR3 region has the DNA TGTGCCAGCAGTTCCCGCCTTGTAGCTAACTATGGCTACACCTTC. Protein sequence: CASSSRLVANYGYTF.

The J gene is TRBJ2-3, the V gene TRBV27; D possibly corresponds to TRBD2 (6 bases). The CDR3 loop spans 15 amino acids. CDR1 and CDR2 (germline): MNHEY, SMNVEV (reference sequence). Between the trimmed V and J ends, which lost 4 bases and 3 bases, there was a span of 14 bases. The CDR3 DNA is TGTGCCAGCAGTTCGCGGGGACCGCAGACAGATACGCAGTATTTT. Residues: CASSSRGPQTDTQYF.

A few counts support this clone. The chain employs TRBV5-4 and TRBJ1-4; 8 positions match TRBD1. Germline V gene data show CDR1 as SGHNT and CDR2 as YYREEE (reference sequence). Trimming at V came to 4 bases and at J to 2 bases, leaving 4 bases not matched to a gene. This CDR3 spans 15 amino acids. The CDR3 here is CASSRGQDTNEKLFF. For the CDR3, the DNA is TGTGCCAGCAGCCGGGGACAGGACACTAATGAAAAACTGTTTTTT. The complete variable domain, with remaining parts taken from reference TRBV5-4 and TRBJ1-4, reads ETGVTQSPTHLIKTRGQQVTLRCSSQSGHNTVSWYQQALGQGPQFIFQYYREEENGRGNFPPRFSGLQFPNYSSELNVNALELDDSALYLCASSRGQDTNEKLFFGSGTQLSVL.

The V and J genes are TRBV13 and TRBJ1-1, with D perhaps matching TRBD1 (6 bases). Between the trimmed V and J ends, which lost 1 base and 2 bases, there was a span of 8 bases. This CDR3 spans 14 amino acids. Germline V CDR1 and CDR2: PRHDT, FYEKMQ (reference sequence). In DNA, the CDR3 is TGTGCCAGCAGCTTAGAGGACAGAAACACTGAAGCTTTCTTT. It is translated as CASSLEDRNTEAFF.

V is TRBV2 and J is TRBJ1-2; TRBD1 matches 10 bases. CDR3 size: 17 residues. With 2 bases clipped from V and 2 bases from J, the junction kept 8 bases outside the gene matches. The germline V gene encodes CDR1 SNHLY and CDR2 FYNNEI. The CDR3 nucleotides read TGTGCCAGCAGTGAATATGGACAGGGGGAACCGAACTATGGCTACACCTTC. Translating it yields CASSEYGQGEPNYGYTF.

The V call is TRBV19, the J call TRBJ2-7; TRBD1 matches at 8 bases. V shed 2 bases, J shed 5 bases, and the junction held 8 bases outside the gene matches. CDR1 and CDR2 (germline): LNHDA, SQIVND (reference sequence). This CDR3 comprises 15 residues. The CDR3 here is CASSITQGAQNEQYF. For the CDR3, the DNA is TGTGCCAGTAGTATAACTCAGGGGGCGCAAAACGAGCAGTACTTC. The full variable domain, with the rest looked up from reference TRBV19 and TRBJ2-7, is DGGITQSPKYLFRKEGQNVTLSCEQNLNHDAMYWYRQDPGQGLRLIYYSQIVNDFQKGDIAEGYSVSREKKESFPLTVTSAQKNPTAFYLCASSITQGAQNEQYFGPGTRLTVT.

The chain uses TRBV5-8 and TRBJ2-7; a possible D gene is TRBD1 (8 bases). Germline assignment: CDR1 SGHTS and CDR2 YDEGEE. The CDR3 is 15 amino acids. Trimming pared 4 bases from V and 2 bases from J, leaving 16 bases between. CDR3 in amino acids: CASSGTGGGPYEQYF. CDR3 nucleotides: TGTGCCAGCAGCGGAACAGGGGGGGGCCCCTACGAGCAGTACTTC.

This chain connects TRBV28 to TRBJ1-5; 9 bases are a match to TRBD1. The CDR3 is 15 residues long. CDR1 is MDHEN, CDR2 SYDVKM, per germline. Trimming cost V 7 bases and J 4 bases; bases outside gene matches: 8. CDR3 sequence (DNA): TGTGCCAGCAACCTCGTGGGACAGGGAAATCAGCCCCAGCATTTT. Its translation is CASNLVGQGNQPQHF.

The chain links TRBV29-1 to TRBJ2-1; tentatively, D is TRBD2 (7 bases). V was pared by 4 bases and J by 4 bases, with 17 bases between. The CDR3 is 15 residues long. Germline assignment: CDR1 SQVTM and CDR2 ANQGSEA. CDR3 amino acids: CSVGGRGGVYNEQFF. The CDR3 DNA reads TGCAGCGTTGGGGGAAGGGGGGGTGTATACAATGAGCAGTTCTTC.